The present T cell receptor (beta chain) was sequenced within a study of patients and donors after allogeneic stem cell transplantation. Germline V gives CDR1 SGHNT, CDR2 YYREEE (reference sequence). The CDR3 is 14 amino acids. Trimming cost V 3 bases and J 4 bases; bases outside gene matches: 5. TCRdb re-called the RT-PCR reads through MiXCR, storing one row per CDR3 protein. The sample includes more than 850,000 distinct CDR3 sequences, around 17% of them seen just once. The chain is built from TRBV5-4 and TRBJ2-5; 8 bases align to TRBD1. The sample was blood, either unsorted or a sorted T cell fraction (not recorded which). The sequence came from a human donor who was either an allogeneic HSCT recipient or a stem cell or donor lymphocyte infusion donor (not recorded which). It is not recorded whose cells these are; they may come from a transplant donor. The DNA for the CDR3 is TGTGCCAGCAGCTGGACGACAGGGGTAGAGACCCAGTACTTC. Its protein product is CASSWTTGVETQYF. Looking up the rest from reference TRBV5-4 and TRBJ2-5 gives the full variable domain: ETGVTQSPTHLIKTRGQQVTLRCSSQSGHNTVSWYQQALGQGPQFIFQYYREEENGRGNFPPRFSGLQFPNYSSELNVNALELDDSALYLCASSWTTGVETQYFGPGTRLLVL.